Each of the 15 T cell receptor beta chains below was sequenced from the same sample in a study of T cells after yellow fever vaccination. Each CDR3 protein is one row after TCRdb ran MiXCR on the 5' RACE reads. The sample has tens of thousands of distinct CDR3 sequences, around 7.7% seen once; the top ten hold roughly two fifths. The material sequenced was CD8+ T cells sorted from PBMCs, taken on the day of the yellow fever booster vaccination. These receptors came from a man aged 30-40 years who received the YFV17D yellow fever vaccine.

This clonotype was observed at least ten times. As DNA, the CDR3 is TGTGCCAGCAGCTTACACCTATCAGGGCTAGCGGGAGAGACCGGGGAGCTGTTTTTT. Encoded protein: CASSLHLSGLAGETGELFF. The chain has TRBV11-2 and TRBJ2-2, with TRBD2 matching 10 bases. Trimming at V came to 2 bases and at J to 5 bases, leaving 14 bases not matched to a gene. The CDR3 has 19 amino acids. CDR1 and CDR2 (germline): SGHAT, FQNNGV.

Regarding this clonotype: This may stem from a read error, because a much larger clone lies one nucleotide away. This chain uses TRBV20-1 with TRBJ2-7, with unresolved D. CDR1 is DFQATT, CDR2 SNEGSKA, per germline (reference sequence). V lost 5 bases and J lost 12, with 17 bases in between. The CDR3 consists of 11 residues. CDR3: CSAVNSAWPYF. DNA of the CDR3: TGCAGTGCTGTCAATTCTGCCTGGCCGTACTTC.

This clonotype showed up many times. The chain employs TRBV14 and TRBJ2-2, with D hard to call. This CDR3 contains 12 residues. The V end was cut by 6 bases, the J end by 7 bases, with 9 bases between. The germline V gene has CDR1 SGHDN and CDR2 FVKESK. The CDR3 DNA reads as TGTGCCAGCAGACGTATAGGCGGGGAGCTGTTTTTT. Translating gives CASRRIGGELFF.

The sample holds a few counts of this clonotype. This may come from a read error, since a much larger clone is one base off. The chain is built from TRBV9 and TRBJ2-2; no firm D call. Trimming shortened V by 7 bases and J by 4 bases, and 2 bases separated the two germline ends. CDR1 SGDLS and CDR2 YYNGEE come from the germline V gene. CDR3 length equals 10 residues. The CDR3 is CASGTGELFF. The DNA of the CDR3 is TGTGCCAGCGGCACCGGGGAGCTGTTTTTT.

The table lists this clonotype with a few counts. The rearrangement joins TRBV4-3 to TRBJ2-7; D perhaps matches TRBD1 (6 bases). Deletions cut 0 bases from V and 5 bases from J, with 14 bases between. From germline, CDR1 is LGHNA and CDR2 YSLEER. CDR3 length: 15 residues. This CDR3 reads CASSQDRQGSNEQYF. As DNA, the CDR3 is TGCGCCAGCAGCCAAGATCGGCAGGGGTCGAACGAGCAGTACTTC.

This clonotype was picked up a small number of times. The rearrangement joins TRBV6-5 to TRBJ2-1; a weak D match, TRBD1 (5 bases). CDR3 length: 15 amino acids. Germline assignment: CDR1 MNHEY and CDR2 SVGAGI. V was shortened by 2 bases and J by 6 bases, with 14 bases between the two germline ends. This chain's CDR3 is CASSYRQGYRNEQFF. In DNA form, the CDR3 reads TGTGCCAGCAGTTACCGGCAGGGATACCGCAATGAGCAGTTCTTC.

This clonotype has more than one count but fewer than ten. This chain uses TRBV19 with TRBJ2-7; weak D call: TRBD2 (5 bases). V dropped 1 base and J dropped 2 bases, with 18 bases sitting between them. The CDR3 is 17 amino acids. Per germline, CDR1 LNHDA and CDR2 SQIVND (reference sequence). CDR3 sequence reads: CASSIAANSGWTYEQYF. CDR3 sequence (DNA): TGTGCCAGTAGTATAGCCGCAAACAGCGGTTGGACCTACGAGCAGTACTTC.

This clonotype was seen at least ten times. J is TRBJ2-7 and V is TRBV7-2; D gene unclear. Germline V gene data show CDR1 as SGHTA and CDR2 as FQGNSA. This CDR3 comprises 12 residues. The V and J ends lost 2 bases and 2 bases respectively, with 4 bases between them. CDR3 DNA: TGTGCCAGCAGCTTATTTACCTACGAGCAGTACTTC. Its translation is CASSLFTYEQYF.

This chain links TRBV6-2 or TRBV6-3 with TRBJ2-7; tentatively, D is TRBD2 (6 bases). Germline values: CDR1 MNHEY, CDR2 SVGEGT. The CDR3 runs 16 residues. V was shortened by 7 bases and J by 7 bases, with 26 bases between the two germline ends. CDR3 protein: CASNQPGTPSLREQYF. The DNA for the CDR3 is TGTGCCAGCAACCAGCCCGGGACTCCCAGTCTGAGGGAGCAGTACTTC.

This clonotype was counted many times. The genes are TRBV20-1 and TRBJ2-7, with TRBD1 matching over 11 bases. The CDR3 length is 13 residues. Trimming removed 6 bases from V and 6 bases from J; junction bases left unmatched: 7. Germline V gene sequence: CDR1 DFQATT, CDR2 SNEGSKA (reference sequence). The CDR3 DNA reads TGCAGTGCCTCCTGGACAGGGGGCGGCGAGCAGTACTTC. Translating it yields CSASWTGGGEQYF.

This clonotype was picked up a small number of times. J is TRBJ2-1 and V is TRBV29-1; D gene ambiguous. The CDR3 runs 13 residues. V lost 5 bases, J lost 7 bases, and 15 bases lay in between. Germline CDR1 is SQVTM and CDR2 is ANQGSEA. CDR3 amino acids: CSVSQQILNEQFF. CDR3 sequence (DNA): TGCAGCGTTTCTCAGCAGATTTTGAATGAGCAGTTCTTC.

The chain employs TRBV4-1 and TRBJ2-7, with unresolved D. The CDR3 length is 15 residues. The V end lost 1 base, the J end lost 5 bases, and 15 bases lay between the germline ends. CDR1 and CDR2 (germline): MGHRA, YSYEKL. The CDR3 spells CASSQVTTGPNEQYF. The CDR3 nucleotides read TGCGCCAGCAGCCAAGTTACTACCGGGCCTAACGAGCAGTACTTC.

The chain is built from TRBV7-2 and TRBJ2-7, with unresolved D. The CDR3 has 11 amino acids. Germline CDR1 SGHTA, CDR2 FQGNSA. Deletions cut 5 bases from V and 3 bases from J, with 5 bases between. The DNA of the CDR3 is TGTGCCAGCAGCACCTACTACGAGCAGTACTTC. This codes for CASSTYYEQYF.

This clonotype has only a few counts. J is TRBJ2-1 and V is TRBV28; no clear D gene. The V end was cut by 4 bases, the J end by 0 bases, with 4 bases between. The length of the CDR3 is 13 residues. Per the germline V gene, CDR1 is MDHEN and CDR2 is SYDVKM. The CDR3 DNA reads as TGTGCCAGCAGTTGGAGCTCCTACAATGAGCAGTTCTTC. It specifies CASSWSSYNEQFF. The full variable domain, completed using reference TRBV28 and TRBJ2-1, is DVKVTQSSRYLVKRTGEKVFLECVQDMDHENMFWYRQDPGLGLRLIYFSYDVKMKEKGDIPEGYSVSREKKERFSLILESASTNQTSMYLCASSWSSYNEQFFGPGTRLTVL.

Regarding this clonotype: Because the CDR3's place on the DNA is in doubt, the DNA is left out and the CDR3 is given as listed by TCRdb. This chain connects TRBV23-1 to TRBJ2-2. TRBV23-1 is labeled an ORF, and its function is uncertain. The CDR3 contains 14 residues when both ends are counted. CDR3 region: CASSQGQTPGSCFF.